The 9 T cell receptor beta chains listed next were all sequenced from one sample in a study of naive and memory T cell subsets. Study outcomes and limitations: Especially in CD8 cells, naive repertoires contained a few larger clonotypes, possibly CD45RA-re-expressing memory cells.

These receptors have no identified antigens. An equimolar mix of two oligonucleotides served as the beta constant-region primer for TRBC1 and TRBC2. Four rounds of PCR amplified the ligated cDNA using nested alpha and beta constant-region primers plus SP2. TCRdb re-analysed the UMI-ligation and nested PCR reads in MiXCR, keeping a single row per CDR3 protein. The sample yields roughly 140,000 distinct CDR3 sequences, roughly a fifth seen once. The sequencing sample was made of naive CD8+ T cells from blood. The receptors stem from a human donor in good health.

This clonotype has just a few counts. This rearrangement joins TRBV6-2 or TRBV6-3 to TRBJ2-7; D tentatively reads TRBD1 or TRBD2 (5 bases each). Germline CDR1 is MNHEY and CDR2 is SVGEGT. The V end was cut by 2 bases, the J end by 5 bases, with 10 bases between. CDR3 length equals 13 residues. The CDR3 bases are TGTGCCAGCAGTTACGGGGGAATGGACGAGCAGTACTTC. Translating it yields CASSYGGMDEQYF.

The chain uses TRBV29-1 and TRBJ1-4; 7 bases map to TRBD1. Germline CDR1 is SQVTM and CDR2 is ANQGSEA. This CDR3 is built from 14 residues. J gave up 5 bases and V 4 bases, and 7 bases lay outside the gene matches. The CDR3 nucleotides are TGCAGCGTTGTAATAGGGACAGAAAATGAAAAACTGTTTTTT. Protein: CSVVIGTENEKLFF. Full variable domain (outside the CDR3, taken from reference TRBV29-1 and TRBJ1-4): SAVISQKPSRDICQRGTSLTIQCQVDSQVTMMFWYRQQPGQSLTLIATANQGSEATYESGFVIDKFPISRPNLTFSTLTVSNMSPEDSSIYLCSVVIGTENEKLFFGSGTQLSVL.

The table lists this clonotype with a few counts. This sequence joins TRBV9 and TRBJ1-1; TRBD1 matches 9 bases. Germline CDR1 and CDR2: SGDLS and YYNGEE. Germline trimming cut 3 bases from V and 1 base from J; bases unmatched to any gene: 1. The CDR3 has 14 residues. CDR3 DNA sequence: TGTGCCAGCAGCGGGGGACAGGGGAACACTGAAGCTTTCTTT. Translated, it gives CASSGGQGNTEAFF.

In regard to this clonotype: The CDR3 ends on some other residue instead of the conserved phenylalanine or tryptophan, so this is likely a read error. V and J are TRBV6-2 or TRBV6-3 and TRBJ2-7; D is undetermined. Germline CDR1 reads MNHEY; CDR2 reads SVGEGT. Trimming removed 7 bases at V and 6 bases at J, with 19 bases between. CDR3 length: 14 residues. The CDR3 loop reads CASKGGLDAPEQYS. The CDR3 coding sequence is TGTGCCAGCAAGGGTGGCCTAGACGCACCCGAGCAGTACTCC.

A few counts support this clonotype. V and J are TRBV4-3 and TRBJ1-2; TRBD1 might be the D (6 bases). The CDR3 runs to 14 residues. Between the trimmed V and J ends, which lost 0 bases and 4 bases, there was a span of 9 bases. Germline V gene lookup returns CDR1 LGHNA and CDR2 YSLEER. The CDR3 loop reads CASSQDQGSYGYTF. CDR3 sequence (DNA): TGCGCCAGCAGCCAAGATCAGGGGTCCTATGGCTACACCTTC.

This clonotype was counted only a few times. The chain combines TRBV7-2 with TRBJ2-7; D ambiguous. Germline V lookup: CDR1 SGHTA, CDR2 FQGNSA. The V end was cut by 2 bases, the J end by 0 bases, with 5 bases between. The CDR3 runs to 13 residues. The CDR3 here is CASSLSTSYEQYF. The CDR3 coding sequence is TGTGCCAGCAGCTTATCCACCTCCTACGAGCAGTACTTC.

This clonotype was found a few times. The CDR3 coding sequence is TGTGCCAGCATCCCAACCCCGCTAGGGGTTGACTATGGCTACACCTTC. As protein: CASIPTPLGVDYGYTF. This chain links TRBV7-9 with TRBJ1-2, with a possible D match to TRBD1 (5 bases). CDR1 is SEHNR and CDR2 is FQNEAQ in the germline V gene (reference sequence). The CDR3 spans 16 residues. V was shortened by 7 bases and J by 3 bases, with 21 bases between the two germline ends.

The chain has TRBV20-1 and TRBJ2-7; 7 bases map to TRBD1. The CDR3 totals 14 residues. The trim removed 5 bases at V and 1 base at J, leaving 8 bases unmatched. From germline, CDR1 is DFQATT and CDR2 SNEGSKA (reference sequence). This CDR3 is CSAAGTAVSYEQYF. The CDR3 DNA sequence: TGCAGTGCTGCTGGGACAGCCGTTTCCTACGAGCAGTACTTC.

This chain joins TRBV9 and TRBJ1-1; the D gene is possibly TRBD1 (5 bases). V gave up 4 bases and J gave up 4 bases, with 11 bases separating them. This CDR3 is 13 amino acids long. Germline CDR1 and CDR2: SGDLS and YYNGEE. CDR3 coding DNA: TGTGCCAGCAGCCCGTCAGGGATCACTGAAGCTTTCTTT. Its translation is CASSPSGITEAFF.